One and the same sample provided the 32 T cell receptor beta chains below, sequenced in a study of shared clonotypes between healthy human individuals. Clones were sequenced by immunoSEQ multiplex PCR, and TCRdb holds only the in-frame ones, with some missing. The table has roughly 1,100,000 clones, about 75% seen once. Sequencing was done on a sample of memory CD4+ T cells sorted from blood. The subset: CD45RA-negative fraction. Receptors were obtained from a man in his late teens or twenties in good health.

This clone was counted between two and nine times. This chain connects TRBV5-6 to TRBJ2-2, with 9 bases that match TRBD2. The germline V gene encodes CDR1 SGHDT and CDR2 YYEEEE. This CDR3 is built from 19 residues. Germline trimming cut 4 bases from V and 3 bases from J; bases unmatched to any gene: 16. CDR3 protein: CASSLGVLAGRGDTGELFF. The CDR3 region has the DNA TGTGCCAGCAGCCTTGGAGTCCTAGCGGGAAGGGGGGACACCGGGGAGCTGTTTTTT.

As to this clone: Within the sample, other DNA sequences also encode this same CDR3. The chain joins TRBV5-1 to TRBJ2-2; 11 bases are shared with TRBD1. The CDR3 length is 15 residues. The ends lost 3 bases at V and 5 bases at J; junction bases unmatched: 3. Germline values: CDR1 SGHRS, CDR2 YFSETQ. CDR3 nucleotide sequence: TGCGCCAGCAGCTCCGGGACAGGGGGAACCGGGGAGCTGTTTTTT. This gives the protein CASSSGTGGTGELFF.

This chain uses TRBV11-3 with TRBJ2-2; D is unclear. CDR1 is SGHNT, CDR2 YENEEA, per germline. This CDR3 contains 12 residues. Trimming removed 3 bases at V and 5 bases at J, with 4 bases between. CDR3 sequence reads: CASSFQTGELFF. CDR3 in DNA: TGTGCCAGCAGCTTCCAGACCGGGGAGCTGTTTTTT.

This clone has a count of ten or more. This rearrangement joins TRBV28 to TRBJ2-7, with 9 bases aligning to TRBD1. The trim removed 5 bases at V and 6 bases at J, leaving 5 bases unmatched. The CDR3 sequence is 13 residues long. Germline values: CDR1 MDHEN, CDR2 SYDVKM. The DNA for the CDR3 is TGTGCCAGCAGTCTACAGGGGGCCAGCGAGCAGTACTTC. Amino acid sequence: CASSLQGASEQYF.

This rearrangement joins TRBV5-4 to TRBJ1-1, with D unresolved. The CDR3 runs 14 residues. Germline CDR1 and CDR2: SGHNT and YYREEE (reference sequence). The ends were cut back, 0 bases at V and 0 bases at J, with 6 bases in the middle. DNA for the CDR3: TGTGCCAGCAGCTTGGTCACCATGAACACTGAAGCTTTCTTT. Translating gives CASSLVTMNTEAFF.

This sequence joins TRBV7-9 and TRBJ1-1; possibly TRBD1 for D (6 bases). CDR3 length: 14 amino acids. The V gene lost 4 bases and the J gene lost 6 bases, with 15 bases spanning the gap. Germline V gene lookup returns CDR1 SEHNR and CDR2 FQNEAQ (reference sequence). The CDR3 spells CASSWEGGRAEAFF. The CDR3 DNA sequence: TGTGCCAGCAGCTGGGAAGGGGGTCGGGCTGAAGCTTTCTTT.

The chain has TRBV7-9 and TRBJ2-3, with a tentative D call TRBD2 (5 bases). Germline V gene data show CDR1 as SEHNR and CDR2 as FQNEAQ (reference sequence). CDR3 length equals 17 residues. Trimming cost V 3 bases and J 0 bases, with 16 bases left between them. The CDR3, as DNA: TGTGCCAGCAGCTTGTCACTAGAGGCCCTTAGCACAGATACGCAGTATTTT. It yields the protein CASSLSLEALSTDTQYF.

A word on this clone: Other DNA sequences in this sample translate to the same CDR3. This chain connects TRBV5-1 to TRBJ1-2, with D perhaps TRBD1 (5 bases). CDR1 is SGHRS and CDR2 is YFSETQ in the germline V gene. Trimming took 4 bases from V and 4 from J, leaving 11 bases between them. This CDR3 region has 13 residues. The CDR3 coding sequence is TGCGCCAGCAGCCTTGCTGGGGGCTATGGCTACACCTTC. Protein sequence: CASSLAGGYGYTF.

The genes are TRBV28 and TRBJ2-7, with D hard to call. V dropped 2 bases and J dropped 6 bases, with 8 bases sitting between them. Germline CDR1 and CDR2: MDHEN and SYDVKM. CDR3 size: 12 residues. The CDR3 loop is CASSLLASEQYF. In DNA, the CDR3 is TGTGCCAGCAGTTTACTCGCGTCCGAGCAGTACTTC.

For the CDR3, the DNA is TGTGCCAGCAGCTTAGTTAGTAGCGGGGGTACAGATACGCAGTATTTT. Amino acid sequence: CASSLVSSGGTDTQYF. This chain links TRBV7-2 with TRBJ2-3, with 9 bases matching TRBD2. Germline lookup yields CDR1 SGHTA and CDR2 FQGNSA. This CDR3 contains 16 residues. V lost 1 base to trimming and J lost 3 bases; unmatched junction nucleotides: 5.

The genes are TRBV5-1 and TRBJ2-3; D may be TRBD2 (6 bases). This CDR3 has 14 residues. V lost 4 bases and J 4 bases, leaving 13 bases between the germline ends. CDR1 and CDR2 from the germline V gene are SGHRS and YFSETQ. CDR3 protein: CASSVGGFPDTQYF. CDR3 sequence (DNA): TGCGCCAGCAGCGTCGGAGGGTTCCCAGATACGCAGTATTTT.

The CDR3 loop is CASRGTIEPRDGYTF. CDR3 nucleotide sequence: TGTGCCAGCAGGGGGACAATAGAGCCTAGGGATGGCTACACCTTC. The rearrangement links TRBV6-6 to TRBJ1-2; D may be TRBD1 (6 bases). The CDR3 has 15 residues. The ends were cut back, 6 bases at V and 6 bases at J, with 20 bases in the middle. The V gene's germline CDR1 is MNHNY and CDR2 SVGAGI (reference sequence).

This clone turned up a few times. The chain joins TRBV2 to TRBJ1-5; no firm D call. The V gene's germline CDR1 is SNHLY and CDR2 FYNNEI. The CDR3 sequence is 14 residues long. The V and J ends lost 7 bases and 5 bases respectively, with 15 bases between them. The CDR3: CASTHLGEDQPQHF. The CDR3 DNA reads TGTGCCAGCACCCACCTCGGGGAAGATCAGCCCCAGCATTTT.

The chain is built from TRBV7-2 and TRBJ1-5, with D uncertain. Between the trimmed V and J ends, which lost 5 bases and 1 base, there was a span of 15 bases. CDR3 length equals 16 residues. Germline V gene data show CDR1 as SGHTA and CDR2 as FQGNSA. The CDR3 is CASSRISGFSNQPQHF. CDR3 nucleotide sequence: TGTGCCAGCAGCCGAATCTCCGGGTTCAGCAATCAGCCCCAGCATTTT.

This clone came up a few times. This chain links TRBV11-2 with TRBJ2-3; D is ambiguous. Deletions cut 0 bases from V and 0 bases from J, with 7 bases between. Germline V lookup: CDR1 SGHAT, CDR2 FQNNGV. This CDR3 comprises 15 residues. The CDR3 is CASSLEVTSTDTQYF. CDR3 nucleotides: TGTGCCAGCAGCTTAGAAGTCACAAGCACAGATACGCAGTATTTT.

The CDR3 loop is CASSLYGGGSGTEAFF. The CDR3 nucleotides are TGTGCCAGCAGCTTATATGGTGGGGGAAGCGGTACTGAAGCTTTCTTT. This chain connects TRBV7-2 to TRBJ1-1; the D gene is possibly TRBD1 (5 bases). CDR1 and CDR2 (germline): SGHTA, FQGNSA. V lost 2 bases, J lost 5 bases, and 18 bases lay in between. The CDR3 extends over 16 amino acids.

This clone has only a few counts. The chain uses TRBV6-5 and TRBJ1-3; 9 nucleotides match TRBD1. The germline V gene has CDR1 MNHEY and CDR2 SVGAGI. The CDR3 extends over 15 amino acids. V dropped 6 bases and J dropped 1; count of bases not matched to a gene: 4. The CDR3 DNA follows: TGTGCCAGCAGGGGGGGACAGGGATCTGGAAACACCATATATTTT. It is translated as CASRGGQGSGNTIYF.

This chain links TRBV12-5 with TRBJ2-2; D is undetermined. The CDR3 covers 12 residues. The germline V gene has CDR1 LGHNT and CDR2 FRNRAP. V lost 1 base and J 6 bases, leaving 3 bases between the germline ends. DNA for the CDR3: TGTGCTAGTGGTTTGGGAGCCGGGGAGCTGTTTTTT. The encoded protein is CASGLGAGELFF.

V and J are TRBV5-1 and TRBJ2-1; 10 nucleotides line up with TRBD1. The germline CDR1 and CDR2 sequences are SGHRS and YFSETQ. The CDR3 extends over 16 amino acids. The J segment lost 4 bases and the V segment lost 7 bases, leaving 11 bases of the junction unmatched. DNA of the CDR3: TGCGCCAGCGTCAAGGGGGGACAGGGGATGTACAATGAGCAGTTCTTC. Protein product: CASVKGGQGMYNEQFF.

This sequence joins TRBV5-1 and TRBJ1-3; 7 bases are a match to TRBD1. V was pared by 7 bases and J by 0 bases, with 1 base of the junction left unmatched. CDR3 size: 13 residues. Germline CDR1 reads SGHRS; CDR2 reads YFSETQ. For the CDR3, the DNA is TGCGCCAGCCGGACAGGCTCTGGAAACACCATATATTTT. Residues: CASRTGSGNTIYF.

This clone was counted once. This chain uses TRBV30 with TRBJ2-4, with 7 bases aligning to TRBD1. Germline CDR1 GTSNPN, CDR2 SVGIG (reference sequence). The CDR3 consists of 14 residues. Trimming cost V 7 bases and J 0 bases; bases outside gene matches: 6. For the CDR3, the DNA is TGTGCCTACCGGACAGGTTTAGCCAAAAACATTCAGTACTTC. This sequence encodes CAYRTGLAKNIQYF.

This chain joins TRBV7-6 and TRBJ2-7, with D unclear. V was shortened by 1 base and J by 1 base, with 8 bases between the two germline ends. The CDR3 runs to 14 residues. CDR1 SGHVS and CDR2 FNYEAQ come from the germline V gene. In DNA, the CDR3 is TGTGCCAGCAGCTTAGACCAGCAATCCTACGAGCAGTACTTC. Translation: CASSLDQQSYEQYF.

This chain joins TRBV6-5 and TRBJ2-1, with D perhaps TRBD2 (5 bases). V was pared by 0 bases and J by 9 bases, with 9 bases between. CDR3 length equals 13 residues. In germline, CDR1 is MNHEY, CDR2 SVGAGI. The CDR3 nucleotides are TGTGCCAGCAGTTACTCTGAGGGTAGTGAGCAGTTCTTC. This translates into CASSYSEGSEQFF.

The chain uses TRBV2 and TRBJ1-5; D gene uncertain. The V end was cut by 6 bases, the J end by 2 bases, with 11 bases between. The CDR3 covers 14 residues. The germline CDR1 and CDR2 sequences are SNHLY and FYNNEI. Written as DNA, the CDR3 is TGTGCCAGCAGCGGCCCCAACCGCAATCAGCCCCAGCATTTT. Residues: CASSGPNRNQPQHF.

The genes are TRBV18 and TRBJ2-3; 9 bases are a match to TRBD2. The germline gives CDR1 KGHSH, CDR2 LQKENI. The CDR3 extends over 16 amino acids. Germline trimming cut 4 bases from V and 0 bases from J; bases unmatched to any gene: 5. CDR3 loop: CASSQRLAASTDTQYF. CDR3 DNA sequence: TGTGCCAGCTCACAAAGACTAGCGGCAAGCACAGATACGCAGTATTTT.

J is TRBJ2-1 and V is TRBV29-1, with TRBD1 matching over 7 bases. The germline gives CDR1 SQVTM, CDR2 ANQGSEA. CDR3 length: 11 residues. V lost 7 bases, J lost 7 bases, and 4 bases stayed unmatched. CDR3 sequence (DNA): TGCAGCGGAGTACAGGGGAATGAGCAGTTCTTC. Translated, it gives CSGVQGNEQFF.

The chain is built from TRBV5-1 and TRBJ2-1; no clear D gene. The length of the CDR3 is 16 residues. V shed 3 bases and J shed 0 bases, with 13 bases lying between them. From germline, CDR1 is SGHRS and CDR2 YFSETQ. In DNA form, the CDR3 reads TGCGCCAGCAGCTCGAGGCCTACAAGCTCCTACAATGAGCAGTTCTTC. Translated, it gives CASSSRPTSSYNEQFF.

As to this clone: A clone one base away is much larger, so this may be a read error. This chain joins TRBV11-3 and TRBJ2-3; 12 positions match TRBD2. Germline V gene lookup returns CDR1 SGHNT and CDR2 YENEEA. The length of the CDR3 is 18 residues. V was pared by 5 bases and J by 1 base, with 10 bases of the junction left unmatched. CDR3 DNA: TGTGCCAGCAGCCCGAGACTAGCGGGAGTAGGTGGCACAGATACGCAGTATTTT. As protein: CASSPRLAGVGGTDTQYF.

The CDR3 sequence is CASIPQLVSTDTQYF. Here the CDR3 DNA reads TGTGCCAGCATACCCCAGTTGGTGAGCACAGATACGCAGTATTTT. The gene calls are TRBV5-8 and TRBJ2-3; no clear D gene. Trimming took off 6 bases at V and 0 bases at J, with 14 bases between the two ends. CDR3 length: 15 residues. In germline, CDR1 is SGHTS, CDR2 YDEGEE.

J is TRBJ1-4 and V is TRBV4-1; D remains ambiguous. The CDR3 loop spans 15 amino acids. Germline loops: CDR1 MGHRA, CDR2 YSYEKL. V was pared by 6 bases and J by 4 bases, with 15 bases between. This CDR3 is CASRERPLGNEKLFF. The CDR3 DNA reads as TGCGCCAGCAGGGAAAGGCCCCTTGGTAATGAAAAACTGTTTTTT.

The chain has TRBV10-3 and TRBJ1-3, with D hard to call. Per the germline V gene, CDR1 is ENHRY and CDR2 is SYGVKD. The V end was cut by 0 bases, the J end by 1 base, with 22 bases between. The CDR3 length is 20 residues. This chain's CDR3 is CAISESRTRQIRTSGNTIYF. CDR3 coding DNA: TGTGCCATCAGTGAGTCCCGAACCCGACAAATCCGCACTTCTGGAAACACCATATATTTT.

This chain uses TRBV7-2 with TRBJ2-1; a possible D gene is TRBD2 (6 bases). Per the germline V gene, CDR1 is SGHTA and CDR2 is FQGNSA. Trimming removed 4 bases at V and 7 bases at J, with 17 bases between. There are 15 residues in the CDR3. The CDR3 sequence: CASSYRGSKRNEQFF. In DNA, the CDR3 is TGTGCCAGCAGCTATCGGGGGAGTAAGCGGAATGAGCAGTTCTTC.